This TCR beta chain was sequenced for a study of PD-L1 blockade in urothelial cancer (dated by TCRdb to the late 2010s). As for the study more broadly: Every patient began therapy in about 2014 and was given atezolizumab 1,200 mg intravenously every 3 weeks. Some 30 patients had pretreatment blood TCR-seq, some 25 had at least one posttreatment blood collection, and some 25 had tumor TCR-seq. About 90% of the roughly 30 patients were identified as males with urothelial cancer of bladder origin, and a prior smoking history was reported by 18 of 29 patients. Pretreatment tumor samples, along with matched peripheral blood collected serially before and after atezolizumab treatment, underwent TCR sequencing. Blood samples were analyzed 3 weeks after the start of treatment (second dose) and 6 weeks after the start of treatment. Blood samples gave a median of approximately 150,000 T cells and some 83,000 unique TCRs, with a median clonality of around 0.08. In the same patients, whole exome sequencing and RNA sequencing of pretreatment tumors were performed in addition to TCR sequencing. Patients had an ECOG performance status of 0 or 1 and had received between 0 and 3 prior chemotherapy regimens. The study was an exploratory multi-omic analysis of somatic, immune and clinical correlates of response to PD-L1 blockade with atezolizumab in urothelial cancer. Progression-free survival longer than 6 months counted as durable clinical benefit, and TCR features were additionally tested against both progression-free and overall survival. Durable clinical benefit was achieved by nine patients and was not achieved by 20 patients. Study-wide findings and limitations: Because of the small sample size (n of about 29) and the many exploratory analyses performed, the results are intended to be regarded as hypothesis-generating. Greater expansion of tumor-associated TCR clones in peripheral blood 3 weeks after the start of treatment was observed in patients with durable benefit (n ≈ 22, p = 0.022). A pretreatment peripheral blood TCR clonality below the median was linked to improved progression-free and overall survival.

This specimen's time point label, per the study, means: peripheral blood 6 weeks after treatment start. A total of around 30 patients with locally advanced or metastatic urothelial carcinoma, treated at Memorial Sloan Kettering on a trial protocol, made up the cohort. Peripheral blood mononuclear cells were collected pretreatment and during treatment, at between 1 and 8 total time points per patient. The Qiagen DNeasy Blood extraction kit was used to purify genomic DNA from total PBMCs and tumor samples. PBMCs were collected pretreatment and during treatment, and were isolated and stored as previously described. Note on this clone: What antigen it recognizes has not been identified. One base away there is no much larger clone; base qualities are not given.

The germline V gene specifies SGHAT as CDR1 and FQNNGV as CDR2. The CDR3 starts with the cysteine, ends with the phenylalanine, and has 15 residues. Left in the record is the CDR3 DNA by itself, 45 bases read in frame from the first base. Germline trimming amounts to 5 bases on V and 5 bases on J, with 5 as the count of junction bases outside the gene matches. Each PCR received spiked-in synthetic TCR analog templates so that absolute template abundance could be estimated from read counts. Using the immunoSEQ assay, TCRbeta CDR3 regions were amplified from genomic DNA with bias-controlled V and J gene primers. Sequencing of rearranged TCRbeta segments was done at approximately 20X coverage. The authors processed their data as follows. Clustering was used to correct sequencing errors, and CDR3s were annotated against IMGT to assign V, D and J genes. Out-of-frame and stop-codon sequences were excluded, and only productive TCRbeta rearrangements were used in downstream analyses. Clonality was calculated as one minus the Shannon entropy normalized by the log of the number of unique productive sequences. Fisher's exact test with Benjamini-Hochberg correction, at a threshold of adjusted p below 0.01, was used to find clones that differed between time points or between blood and tumor. The immuneACCESS repertoire file appears here via TCRdb, limited to in-frame rearrangements. These files lack a portion of the clones; in checked studies, under half of the deficit traces to unresolved V genes, and the cause of the others is not known. The V and J calls and clone size come from that table; D and trimming were worked out from the DNA. In all, the sample holds about 120,000 clones, and about 84% of those were seen once. Jointly, the top ten make up 2% to 3% of the sample.

The receptor was isolated from a man aged 50-60 years with urothelial cancer. The rearranged segments are TRBV11-2 and TRBJ2-1; 11 central nucleotides agree with TRBD2. The sample in question was PBMCs, obtained around atezolizumab (anti-PD-L1) treatment. At the DNA level, the sequence is TGTGCCAGCAGCAGACTAGCGGGAAACCACAATGAGCAGTTCTTC. It is translated as CASSRLAGNHNEQFF.